A selection of T cell receptor beta chains follows, all from one sample in a study of cytomegalovirus exposure and HLA in healthy donors. Only in-frame clones appear in the TCRdb table, and some are missing; sequencing was by immunoSEQ multiplex PCR. The table shows roughly 170,000 clones, with approximately 80% occurring only once. Source material: PBMCs. The receptors shown here come from a young woman in good health and CMV-seronegative. The CDR3 runs from the conserved cysteine through the conserved F or W. A D gene is named only where the DNA matches it firmly. Clone size is shown for a subset of rows, as once, few, many or a class of expanded clone.

j_gene: TRBJ2-2
d_gene: TRBD2
abundance: NA
v_gene: TRBV7-7
CDR3nt: TGTGCCAGCAGCGTATCTAGCGGTAGCAACACCGGGGAGCTGTTTTTT
CDR3aa: CASSVSSGSNTGELFF

j_gene: TRBJ2-2
d_gene: NA
abundance: NA
v_gene: TRBV7-3
CDR3nt: TGTGCCAGCAGCTTAAACAGGGGAGGGAACACCGGGGAGCTGTTTTTT
CDR3aa: CASSLNRGGNTGELFF

j_gene: TRBJ1-2
d_gene: TRBD1
abundance: NA
v_gene: TRBV12-5
CDR3nt: TGTGCTAGTGGTATTTACGGGACAGGCGACTATGGCTACCCCTTC
CDR3aa: CASGIYGTGDYGYPF

j_gene: TRBJ2-7
d_gene: TRBD2
abundance: once
v_gene: TRBV29-1
CDR3nt: TGCAGCGTCACCGGACTAGCGGGAGTCTACGAGCAGTACTTC
CDR3aa: CSVTGLAGVYEQYF

j_gene: TRBJ1-3
d_gene: TRBD1
abundance: few
v_gene: TRBV15
CDR3nt: TGTGCCACCAGCCCGACGGACAGGGGATACTCTGGAAACACCATATATTTT
CDR3aa: CATSPTDRGYSGNTIYF

j_gene: TRBJ2-5
d_gene: NA
abundance: NA
v_gene: TRBV27
CDR3nt: TGTGCCAGCAGTTTATCGCCAGGGAGGAGGCAAGAGACCCAGTACTTC
CDR3aa: CASSLSPGRRQETQYF

j_gene: TRBJ2-7
d_gene: NA
abundance: few
v_gene: TRBV20-1
CDR3nt: TGCAGTGCTAGAGATGAAAGGGGGTGGTACTTC
CDR3aa: CSARDERGWYF

j_gene: TRBJ2-7
d_gene: NA
abundance: NA
v_gene: TRBV11-2
CDR3nt: TGTGCCAGCAGCGGAACAGGGTGTGAGCAGTACTTC
CDR3aa: CASSGTGCEQYF

j_gene: TRBJ2-5
d_gene: NA
abundance: NA
v_gene: TRBV30
CDR3nt: TGTGCCTGGAGTGCGGACAGAAATCAAGAGACCCAGTACTTC
CDR3aa: CAWSADRNQETQYF

j_gene: TRBJ2-1
d_gene: NA
abundance: NA
v_gene: TRBV25-1
CDR3nt: TGTGCCAGCAGTCGTAGCTCCTACAATGAGCAGTTCTTC
CDR3aa: CASSRSSYNEQFF

j_gene: TRBJ1-1
d_gene: TRBD1
abundance: NA
v_gene: TRBV5-1
CDR3nt: TGCGCCAGCAGCCCCGGAAGAACAGGGGGCAACACTGAAGCTTTCTTT
CDR3aa: CASSPGRTGGNTEAFF

j_gene: TRBJ2-7
d_gene: TRBD2
abundance: NA
v_gene: TRBV28
CDR3nt: TGTGCCAGCAGCCCCCCGGGGGGGACCCACGAGCAGTACTTC
CDR3aa: CASSPPGGTHEQYF

j_gene: TRBJ1-1
d_gene: TRBD1
abundance: NA
v_gene: TRBV6-5
CDR3nt: TGTGCCAGCAGACGGGACAGGCGACTGAACACTGAAGCTTTCTTT
CDR3aa: CASRRDRRLNTEAFF

j_gene: TRBJ1-6
d_gene: NA
abundance: NA
v_gene: TRBV7-2
CDR3nt: TGTGCCAGCAGCTTAGAATACGGGACAAACAATTCACCCCTCCACTTT
CDR3aa: CASSLEYGTNNSPLHF

j_gene: TRBJ1-5
d_gene: TRBD1
abundance: NA
v_gene: TRBV6-1
CDR3nt: TGTGCCAGCAGTGGTCAGGGGGCGCTTGGTCAGCCCCAGCATTTT
CDR3aa: CASSGQGALGQPQHF

j_gene: TRBJ1-1
d_gene: NA
abundance: NA
v_gene: TRBV6-1
CDR3nt: TGTGCCAGCAGTGAAGTAAGCTCCCGCCAGGGAGCTTTCTTT
CDR3aa: CASSEVSSRQGAFF

j_gene: TRBJ2-2
d_gene: NA
abundance: NA
v_gene: TRBV5-6
CDR3nt: TGTGCCAGCAGCTTTGAGCTTTTTACCGGGGAGCTGTTTTTT
CDR3aa: CASSFELFTGELFF

j_gene: TRBJ2-6
d_gene: TRBD1
abundance: NA
v_gene: TRBV9
CDR3nt: TGTGCCAGCAGCATGACAGGGGCTGGGGCCAACGTCCTGACTTTC
CDR3aa: CASSMTGAGANVLTF

j_gene: TRBJ1-5
d_gene: NA
abundance: NA
v_gene: TRBV5-1
CDR3nt: TGCGCCAGCAGCTTGGAATGGGGGGATCAGCCCCAGCATTTT
CDR3aa: CASSLEWGDQPQHF

j_gene: TRBJ2-2
d_gene: TRBD2
abundance: NA
v_gene: TRBV4-2
CDR3nt: TGTGCCAGCAGCCAAAGGGGAACTAGCGGTGATGTCGGGGAGCTGTTTTTT
CDR3aa: CASSQRGTSGDVGELFF

j_gene: TRBJ2-3
d_gene: TRBD2
abundance: few
v_gene: TRBV15
CDR3nt: TGTGCCACCAGCAGTTGGACGGGGGGGGATACGCAGTATTTT
CDR3aa: CATSSWTGGDTQYF

j_gene: TRBJ2-7
d_gene: NA
abundance: NA
v_gene: TRBV7-9
CDR3nt: TGTGCCAGCAGCTTAAGTGGCCGGGTATACGAGCAGTACTTC
CDR3aa: CASSLSGRVYEQYF

j_gene: TRBJ1-6
d_gene: TRBD1
abundance: NA
v_gene: TRBV5-4
CDR3nt: TGTGCCAGCAGCTTCGGACAGGGAACTTCACCCCTCCACTTT
CDR3aa: CASSFGQGTSPLHF

j_gene: TRBJ2-7
d_gene: TRBD1
abundance: NA
v_gene: TRBV4-1
CDR3nt: TGCGCCAGCAGCCTACCGGGACAGGGCTACGAGCAGTACTTC
CDR3aa: CASSLPGQGYEQYF

j_gene: TRBJ1-1
d_gene: TRBD1
abundance: NA
v_gene: TRBV7-2
CDR3nt: TGTGCCAGCAGACAGGGGGCCGGCACTGAAGCTTTCTTT
CDR3aa: CASRQGAGTEAFF

j_gene: TRBJ2-5
d_gene: NA
abundance: few
v_gene: TRBV29-1
CDR3nt: TGCAGCGTTGAAGGCAGGGGTGGCATGGAGACCCAGTACTTC
CDR3aa: CSVEGRGGMETQYF

j_gene: TRBJ1-2
d_gene: NA
abundance: once
v_gene: TRBV15
CDR3nt: TGTGCCACCAGCAGAGATTGGGGCAGAAGCTATGGCTACACCTTC
CDR3aa: CATSRDWGRSYGYTF

j_gene: TRBJ2-3
d_gene: TRBD2
abundance: once
v_gene: TRBV7-9
CDR3nt: TGTGCCAGCAGCTTTATGGCGGGGGATCAAGAGTATTTT
CDR3aa: CASSFMAGDQEYF

j_gene: TRBJ1-6
d_gene: TRBD1
abundance: NA
v_gene: TRBV19
CDR3nt: TGTGCCAGTAGTCCGGCCGGGACAGCTTATAATTCACCCCTCCACTTT
CDR3aa: CASSPAGTAYNSPLHF

j_gene: TRBJ1-2
d_gene: NA
abundance: NA
v_gene: TRBV9
CDR3nt: TGTGCCAGCAGCGTAAGCGGGAGCTACTATGGCTACACCTTC
CDR3aa: CASSVSGSYYGYTF

j_gene: TRBJ1-4
d_gene: NA
abundance: NA
v_gene: TRBV15
CDR3nt: TGTGCCACCAGCAGAAGACAGTCAAAACTGTTTTTT
CDR3aa: CATSRRQSKLFF

j_gene: TRBJ1-6
d_gene: NA
abundance: few
v_gene: TRBV25-1
CDR3nt: TGTGCCAGCAGTGAAATGGAGGCTTCACCCCTCCACTTT
CDR3aa: CASSEMEASPLHF

j_gene: TRBJ1-2
d_gene: NA
abundance: NA
v_gene: TRBV5-1
CDR3nt: TGCGCCGTACGGGAAACCTATGGCTACCCCTTC
CDR3aa: CAVRETYGYPF

j_gene: TRBJ2-2
d_gene: TRBD1
abundance: NA
v_gene: TRBV6-5
CDR3nt: TGTGCCAGCAGACCAGGGGGTACGAACACCGGGGAGCTGTTTTTT
CDR3aa: CASRPGGTNTGELFF

j_gene: TRBJ2-6
d_gene: NA
abundance: NA
v_gene: TRBV6-1
CDR3nt: TGTGCCAGCAGTGCGTTACAGAGCTCTGGGGCCAACGTCCTGACTTTC
CDR3aa: CASSALQSSGANVLTF